The clone carrying this T cell receptor (beta chain) was counted many times. Its antigen is not known. The authors ran a second PCR of roughly 6 to 12 cycles using a sample-barcoded 5' primer and a J-beta primer mix. Each CDR3 protein is one row after TCRdb ran MiXCR on the 5' RACE reads. The table includes hundreds of thousands of distinct CDR3 sequences, around 25% detected once. The data derive from a study of blood T cells in healthy people across ages. The wider study: About one barcoded beta molecule per two T cells was the capture yield of template switching. Findings of the study overall: Leaving the PBMCs unsorted stopped any conclusive comparison of naive versus antigen-experienced cells. Compared with aged donors, long-lived donors showed fewer expanded clones, suggesting selection. It was found that TCR beta diversity correlated strongly with the percentage of naive T cells.

V lost 4 bases to trimming and J lost 3 bases; unmatched junction nucleotides: 10. CDR3 size: 18 residues. Germline V CDR1 and CDR2: MNHNY, SVGAGI (reference sequence). The same data also contributed to another study, on T cells of mothers and their children.

Sequencing input: blood. The sequence derives from a boy aged 5 to 17 in good health. The rearrangement links TRBV6-6 to TRBJ2-3, with 13 nucleotides matching TRBD2. DNA of the CDR3: TGTGCCAGCAGTTCGGTCGGACTAGCGGGAGTAGGTACAGATACGCAGTATTTT. Residues: CASSSVGLAGVGTDTQYF.